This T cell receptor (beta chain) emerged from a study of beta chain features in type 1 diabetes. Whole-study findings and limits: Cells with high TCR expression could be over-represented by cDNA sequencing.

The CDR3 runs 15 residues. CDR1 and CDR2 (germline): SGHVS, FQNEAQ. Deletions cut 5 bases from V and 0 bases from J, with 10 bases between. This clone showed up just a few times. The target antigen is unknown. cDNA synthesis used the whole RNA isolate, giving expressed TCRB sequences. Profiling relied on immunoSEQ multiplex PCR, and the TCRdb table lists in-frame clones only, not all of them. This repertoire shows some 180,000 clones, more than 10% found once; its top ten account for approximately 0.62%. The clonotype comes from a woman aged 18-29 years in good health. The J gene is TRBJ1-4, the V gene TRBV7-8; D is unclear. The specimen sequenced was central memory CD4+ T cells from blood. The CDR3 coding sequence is TGTGCCAGCAGCCGGTACGGTGCAACTAATGAAAAACTGTTTTTT. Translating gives CASSRYGATNEKLFF. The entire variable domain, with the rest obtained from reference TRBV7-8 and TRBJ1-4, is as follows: GAGVSQSPRYKVAKRGQDVALRCDPISGHVSLFWYQQALGQGPEFLTYFQNEAQLDKSGLPSDRFFAERPEGSVSTLKIQRTQQEDSAVYLCASSRYGATNEKLFFGSGTQLSVL.